The subject of this entry is one T cell receptor (beta chain). This clone's antigen is unknown. No per-base quality is available; no much larger clone lies one base away. This sample was included in a study of technical replicates of blood from several donors (dated by TCRdb to about 2017). CDR1 is given as MNHEY and CDR2 as SMNVEV, both from the germline V gene (reference sequence). Taken from cysteine to phenylalanine, the CDR3 has 15 residues. The only DNA kept is the CDR3, 45 bases in frame from the first base. Here V drops 4 bases and J drops 4 bases, and the junction holds 7 bases not matched to any gene. The method was the immunoSEQ multiplex PCR assay. This immuneACCESS table, as held by TCRdb, lists in-frame sequences with V and J called but not all clones. Of the missing ones, under half trace to an unresolved V gene in checked studies; the others have no known cause. The sample profile shows approximately 15,000 clones; roughly 80% of them were found once. The top ten clones comprise about 11% of the sample.

Recombination linked TRBV27 to TRBJ1-1; a stretch of 9 junction bases matches TRBD1. The sequenced material came from PBMCs. This receptor was identified in a human donor in good health. The CDR3 loop reads CASSSQQGAGTEAFF. The nucleotides read TGTGCCAGCAGTTCGCAACAGGGGGCTGGCACTGAAGCTTTCTTT.